Listed below are T cell receptor beta chains from one sample, sequenced in a study of T cell responses to AZD1222 COVID-19 vaccine. TCRdb keeps only in-frame clones here, not all; method: immunoSEQ multiplex PCR. The data hold approximately 170,000 clones, with roughly nine tenths observed a single time. Sequenced material: peripheral blood, taken 28 days after the second AZD1222 dose. The receptors were sampled from an adult who received the AZD1222 COVID-19 vaccine. Both conserved end residues are part of each CDR3. Fields, in order: D gene, clone size, J gene, V gene, CDR3 DNA, CDR3 protein. D genes are given only for firm matches. A row's size may be missing; if present it is once, few, many or a size class.

d_call: NA; clone_size: NA; j_call: TRBJ2-2; v_call: TRBV18; cdr3_nt: TGTGCCAGCTCCCGGTCCGGGCTAAACACCGGGGAGCTGTTTTTT; cdr3_aa: CASSRSGLNTGELFF
d_call: NA; clone_size: NA; j_call: TRBJ2-7; v_call: TRBV5-1; cdr3_nt: TGCGCCAGCAGCTTGCAGACAGGGAGGTACGCCGAGCAGTACTTC; cdr3_aa: CASSLQTGRYAEQYF
d_call: NA; clone_size: NA; j_call: TRBJ1-1; v_call: TRBV25-1; cdr3_nt: TGTGCCAGCAGTGGGGGAGGCACTGAAGCTTTCTTT; cdr3_aa: CASSGGGTEAFF
d_call: NA; clone_size: NA; j_call: TRBJ1-1; v_call: TRBV5-5; cdr3_nt: TGTGCCAGCAGCTTGGAAGGGTCACTCGCGAACACTGAAGCTTTCTTT; cdr3_aa: CASSLEGSLANTEAFF
d_call: NA; clone_size: NA; j_call: TRBJ2-5; v_call: TRBV14; cdr3_nt: TGTGCCAGCAGCCTCGGATCGTGGCAGAAAGAGACCCAGTACTTC; cdr3_aa: CASSLGSWQKETQYF
d_call: NA; clone_size: NA; j_call: TRBJ1-3; v_call: TRBV5-5; cdr3_nt: TGTGCCAGCAGCTACGGCTCTGGAAACACCATATATTTT; cdr3_aa: CASSYGSGNTIYF
d_call: TRBD1; clone_size: NA; j_call: TRBJ1-2; v_call: TRBV18; cdr3_nt: TGTGCCAGCACCCGCCTGGACAGGGCTCATACACATGGCTACACCTTC; cdr3_aa: CASTRLDRAHTHGYTF
d_call: NA; clone_size: NA; j_call: TRBJ2-6; v_call: TRBV5-1; cdr3_nt: TGCGCCAGCACCCGTGGCTCTGGGGCCAACGTCCTGACTTTC; cdr3_aa: CASTRGSGANVLTF
d_call: NA; clone_size: once; j_call: TRBJ1-5; v_call: TRBV27; cdr3_nt: TGTGCCAGCAGTTTACGAAGGGGCAATCAGCCCCAGCATTTT; cdr3_aa: CASSLRRGNQPQHF
d_call: NA; clone_size: NA; j_call: TRBJ2-2; v_call: TRBV4-1; cdr3_nt: TGCGCCAGCAGCCAAGAAAGGACCGGGGAGCTGTTTTTT; cdr3_aa: CASSQERTGELFF
d_call: TRBD1; clone_size: NA; j_call: TRBJ2-7; v_call: TRBV6-1; cdr3_nt: TGTGCCAGCAGTGAAAGGGACAGGGACTCCTACGAGCAGTACTTC; cdr3_aa: CASSERDRDSYEQYF
d_call: NA; clone_size: NA; j_call: TRBJ1-3; v_call: TRBV13; cdr3_nt: TGTGCCAGCAGCTTAGGCCCCGGCAGGGGCTTAACCGGAAACACCATATATTTT; cdr3_aa: CASSLGPGRGLTGNTIYF
d_call: TRBD1; clone_size: NA; j_call: TRBJ2-3; v_call: TRBV7-3; cdr3_nt: TGTGCCAGCAGCCGCCGGGACAGGGCTTTCCAAGATACGCAGTATTTT; cdr3_aa: CASSRRDRAFQDTQYF
d_call: NA; clone_size: NA; j_call: TRBJ1-2; v_call: TRBV7-9; cdr3_nt: TGTGCCAGCAGCTTAGTAGGTGAAGATGGCTACACCTTC; cdr3_aa: CASSLVGEDGYTF
d_call: TRBD2; clone_size: NA; j_call: TRBJ2-3; v_call: TRBV9; cdr3_nt: TGTGCCAGCAGCTTGAGGACTAGCTCCCAAGCGCAGTATTTT; cdr3_aa: CASSLRTSSQAQYF
d_call: NA; clone_size: NA; j_call: TRBJ1-2; v_call: TRBV7-2; cdr3_nt: TGTGCCAGCAGCTTAGGCTGGGGGGGAGGCTACACCTTC; cdr3_aa: CASSLGWGGGYTF
d_call: NA; clone_size: NA; j_call: TRBJ1-5; v_call: TRBV19; cdr3_nt: TGTGCCGGTAGTGGAAACAATCAGCCCCAGCATTTT; cdr3_aa: CAGSGNNQPQHF
d_call: TRBD1; clone_size: NA; j_call: TRBJ1-2; v_call: TRBV6-5; cdr3_nt: TGTGCCAGCAGTCAGGGGGACAGGCGAAGTGGCTACACCTTC; cdr3_aa: CASSQGDRRSGYTF
d_call: NA; clone_size: NA; j_call: TRBJ1-1; v_call: TRBV19; cdr3_nt: TGTGCCAGTAGTATCCGTCACGTTTCGAACACTGAAGCTTTCTTT; cdr3_aa: CASSIRHVSNTEAFF
d_call: NA; clone_size: NA; j_call: TRBJ2-1; v_call: TRBV4-1; cdr3_nt: TGCGCCAGCAGCCAAGAACCTGGGTGGACGCGGAATGAGCAGTTCTTC; cdr3_aa: CASSQEPGWTRNEQFF
d_call: NA; clone_size: NA; j_call: TRBJ2-1; v_call: TRBV3-1/TRBV3-2; cdr3_nt: TGTGCCACCGGGGCCAGTTACAATGAGCAGTTCTTC; cdr3_aa: CATGASYNEQFF
d_call: NA; clone_size: NA; j_call: TRBJ2-2; v_call: TRBV5-5; cdr3_nt: TGTGCCAGCAGCGGCTACCCGGGACCGGAAACCGGGGAGCTGTTTTTT; cdr3_aa: CASSGYPGPETGELFF
d_call: NA; clone_size: NA; j_call: TRBJ2-3; v_call: TRBV7-6; cdr3_nt: TGTGCCAGCAGCTTATCTTCGGGGCTTAGCACAGATACGCAGTATTTT; cdr3_aa: CASSLSSGLSTDTQYF
d_call: NA; clone_size: NA; j_call: TRBJ1-6; v_call: TRBV7-3; cdr3_nt: TGTGCCAGCAGCCCCCAGGGAACTAATTCACCCCTCCACTTT; cdr3_aa: CASSPQGTNSPLHF
d_call: TRBD1; clone_size: NA; j_call: TRBJ1-2; v_call: TRBV23-1; cdr3_nt: TGCGCCCGGACAGGGAAGAGTGGCTACACCTTC; cdr3_aa: CARTGKSGYTF
d_call: NA; clone_size: NA; j_call: TRBJ2-3; v_call: TRBV4-2; cdr3_nt: TGTGCCAGCAGCCAAGACCGTAGACAGGCCGCAGATACGCAGTATTTT; cdr3_aa: CASSQDRRQAADTQYF
d_call: TRBD1; clone_size: NA; j_call: TRBJ2-2; v_call: TRBV11-3; cdr3_nt: TGTGCCAGCAGCGACAGGGGATCGAACACCGGGGAGCTGTTTTTT; cdr3_aa: CASSDRGSNTGELFF
d_call: TRBD2; clone_size: NA; j_call: TRBJ2-6; v_call: TRBV13; cdr3_nt: TGTGCCAGCAGCTTAGGAGGTAGCGGGGGCCCTGGAGGGGCCAACGTCCTGACTTTC; cdr3_aa: CASSLGGSGGPGGANVLTF
d_call: NA; clone_size: once; j_call: TRBJ2-3; v_call: TRBV27; cdr3_nt: TGTGCCAGCAGTTTCCAAAGGACTGAGGATACGCAGTATTTT; cdr3_aa: CASSFQRTEDTQYF
d_call: NA; clone_size: once; j_call: TRBJ2-2; v_call: TRBV29-1; cdr3_nt: TGCAGCGTTGACGATAGCCGGGCCGGGGAGCTGTTTTTT; cdr3_aa: CSVDDSRAGELFF
d_call: TRBD2; clone_size: NA; j_call: TRBJ2-7; v_call: TRBV6-5; cdr3_nt: TGTGCCAGCAGAGGACTAGCGGGGGGGAGCTACGAGCAGTACTTC; cdr3_aa: CASRGLAGGSYEQYF
d_call: NA; clone_size: NA; j_call: TRBJ1-2; v_call: TRBV27; cdr3_nt: TGTGCCAGCAGTTCCCCGGGACCCAAAGCTTTTGGCTACACCTTC; cdr3_aa: CASSSPGPKAFGYTF
d_call: TRBD1; clone_size: NA; j_call: TRBJ2-1; v_call: TRBV7-3; cdr3_nt: TGTGCCAGCAGCTCCTCGACAGGGAGCTCCTACAATGAGCAGTTCTTC; cdr3_aa: CASSSSTGSSYNEQFF
d_call: TRBD1; clone_size: NA; j_call: TRBJ1-2; v_call: TRBV6-5; cdr3_nt: TGTGCCAGCAGACAGGGGCCTTTCTATGGCTACACCTTC; cdr3_aa: CASRQGPFYGYTF
d_call: NA; clone_size: NA; j_call: TRBJ1-3; v_call: TRBV3-1/TRBV3-2; cdr3_nt: TGTGCCAGCAGCCAAGGACAGAAGGGAAACACCATATATTTT; cdr3_aa: CASSQGQKGNTIYF
d_call: TRBD1; clone_size: NA; j_call: TRBJ2-3; v_call: TRBV24-1; cdr3_nt: TGTGCCACCAGTGAACAGGGGATGGCAGATACGCAGTATTTT; cdr3_aa: CATSEQGMADTQYF
d_call: TRBD1; clone_size: once; j_call: TRBJ1-6; v_call: TRBV2; cdr3_nt: TGTGCCAGCAGTGTCAACAGGGGTGAATCACCCCTCCACTTT; cdr3_aa: CASSVNRGESPLHF
d_call: TRBD2; clone_size: NA; j_call: TRBJ2-4; v_call: TRBV7-8; cdr3_nt: TGTGCCAGCAGCTTAGAAGGACTAGCGGCGGCCAAAAACATTCAGTACTTC; cdr3_aa: CASSLEGLAAAKNIQYF
d_call: TRBD2; clone_size: NA; j_call: TRBJ2-5; v_call: TRBV9; cdr3_nt: TGTGCCAGCAGCGTGGGTCCTAGACTAGCGGAGGGGCCAGGGGAGACCCAGTACTTC; cdr3_aa: CASSVGPRLAEGPGETQYF
d_call: NA; clone_size: NA; j_call: TRBJ1-2; v_call: TRBV11-2; cdr3_nt: TGTGCCAGCAGCTTGGAGGGGCAGCTAAACTATGGCTACACCTTC; cdr3_aa: CASSLEGQLNYGYTF
d_call: NA; clone_size: NA; j_call: TRBJ1-4; v_call: TRBV30; cdr3_nt: TGTGCCTGGAGTTTTAATGAAAAACTGTTTTTT; cdr3_aa: CAWSFNEKLFF
d_call: NA; clone_size: NA; j_call: TRBJ1-2; v_call: TRBV5-1; cdr3_nt: TGCGCCAGCAGCTTGGGGGCCAAGATCTATGGCTACACCTTC; cdr3_aa: CASSLGAKIYGYTF
d_call: NA; clone_size: many; j_call: TRBJ1-1; v_call: TRBV19; cdr3_nt: TGTGCCAGTAGTATAGGGACAGTCCCTACGGCTTTCTTT; cdr3_aa: CASSIGTVPTAFF
d_call: TRBD2; clone_size: once; j_call: TRBJ2-1; v_call: TRBV5-6; cdr3_nt: TGTGCCAGCAGCTTAGGAAGCGGGGGGTACTACAATGAGCAGTTCTTC; cdr3_aa: CASSLGSGGYYNEQFF
d_call: NA; clone_size: NA; j_call: TRBJ1-6; v_call: TRBV6-1; cdr3_nt: TGTGCCAGCAGTGACAGCCGCCGAGGGTCACCCCTCCACTTT; cdr3_aa: CASSDSRRGSPLHF
d_call: NA; clone_size: NA; j_call: TRBJ2-1; v_call: TRBV5-1; cdr3_nt: TGCGCCAGCAGCTTTACAGGGCTTGAGCAGTTCTTC; cdr3_aa: CASSFTGLEQFF
d_call: TRBD1; clone_size: few; j_call: TRBJ1-2; v_call: TRBV18; cdr3_nt: TGTGCCAGCTCACTCGAACAGGGGGCCCTGTATGGCTACACCTTC; cdr3_aa: CASSLEQGALYGYTF
d_call: TRBD1; clone_size: NA; j_call: TRBJ1-3; v_call: TRBV19; cdr3_nt: TGTGCCAGTAGCCTAGGACAGGCTGGAAACACCATATATTTT; cdr3_aa: CASSLGQAGNTIYF
d_call: NA; clone_size: NA; j_call: TRBJ1-2; v_call: TRBV9; cdr3_nt: NA; cdr3_aa: CASSVGRGALDF
d_call: NA; clone_size: NA; j_call: TRBJ2-1; v_call: TRBV6-6; cdr3_nt: TGTGCCAGCAGACCCAGACAGGAACCGAACAATGAGCAGTTCTTC; cdr3_aa: CASRPRQEPNNEQFF
d_call: NA; clone_size: NA; j_call: TRBJ1-6; v_call: TRBV7-9; cdr3_nt: TGTGCCAGCAGCTTAGGGGACCTTTATAATTCACCCCTCCACTTT; cdr3_aa: CASSLGDLYNSPLHF